The rows below give T cell receptor beta chains drawn from one sample of a study of T cell responses to AZD1222 COVID-19 vaccine. Using immunoSEQ multiplex PCR, the repertoire was profiled, and TCRdb retains in-frame clones only, with some absent. Of about 150,000 clones listed, 75% to 95% were seen once; the top ten hold 1.5% to 2%. The starting material was peripheral blood, obtained on day 0 of AZD1222 vaccination. The receptors were gathered from an adult in good health. Each CDR3 is given with its conserved first and last residue. Fields, in order: clone size, J gene, V gene, D gene, CDR3 protein, CDR3 DNA. The D gene is left open where the match is weak. Size tells how often a clone was seen (once, few, many) or the class of an expanded clone, and some rows leave it out.

clone_size: .; j_call: TRBJ1-1; v_call: TRBV12-3/TRBV12-4; d_call: TRBD1; cdr3_aa: CASSGTGIAEAFF; cdr3_nt: TGTGCCAGCAGTGGGACAGGGATCGCTGAAGCTTTCTTT
clone_size: few; j_call: TRBJ1-1; v_call: TRBV18; d_call: .; cdr3_aa: CASSPGRIYTEAFF; cdr3_nt: TGTGCCAGCTCACCAGGCAGGATATACACTGAAGCTTTCTTT
clone_size: .; j_call: TRBJ2-3; v_call: TRBV7-9; d_call: TRBD2; cdr3_aa: CASSLESGEIPFFTDTQYF; cdr3_nt: TGTGCCAGCAGCCTGGAGAGCGGGGAGATCCCCTTTTTCACAGATACGCAGTATTTT
clone_size: .; j_call: TRBJ2-1; v_call: TRBV19; d_call: .; cdr3_aa: CASSIAATGYNEQFF; cdr3_nt: TGTGCCAGTAGTATCGCTGCTACTGGATACAATGAGCAGTTCTTC
clone_size: .; j_call: TRBJ1-4; v_call: TRBV5-4; d_call: .; cdr3_aa: CASSLGRGLGENEKLFF; cdr3_nt: TGTGCCAGCAGCTTGGGAAGGGGCCTTGGGGAAAATGAAAAACTGTTTTTT
clone_size: .; j_call: TRBJ2-3; v_call: TRBV5-1; d_call: TRBD2; cdr3_aa: CASPPDILLAGVPDTQYF; cdr3_nt: TGCGCCAGCCCTCCTGACATCTTACTAGCGGGAGTACCGGATACGCAGTATTTT
clone_size: .; j_call: TRBJ2-2; v_call: TRBV20-1; d_call: TRBD1; cdr3_aa: CSAGTGWELFF; cdr3_nt: TGCAGTGCTGGGACAGGTTGGGAGCTGTTTTTT
clone_size: .; j_call: TRBJ1-2; v_call: TRBV29-1; d_call: .; cdr3_aa: CSVSYSRTANYGYTF; cdr3_nt: TGCAGCGTTTCATATTCTCGGACAGCTAACTATGGCTACACCTTC
clone_size: .; j_call: TRBJ2-3; v_call: TRBV28; d_call: .; cdr3_aa: CATWSGTDTQYF; cdr3_nt: TGTGCCACCTGGTCAGGCACAGATACGCAGTATTTT
clone_size: .; j_call: TRBJ2-3; v_call: TRBV6-6; d_call: .; cdr3_aa: CASSYQRASTDTQYF; cdr3_nt: TGTGCCAGCAGTTACCAGCGGGCAAGCACAGATACGCAGTATTTT
clone_size: .; j_call: TRBJ1-2; v_call: TRBV5-8; d_call: TRBD1; cdr3_aa: CASSLDTGVLVGHGYTF; cdr3_nt: TGTGCCAGCAGCTTGGATACAGGGGTGTTAGTAGGTCATGGCTACACCTTC
clone_size: .; j_call: TRBJ1-1; v_call: TRBV4-1; d_call: TRBD1; cdr3_aa: CASSPQALTGQGMNTEAFF; cdr3_nt: TGCGCCAGCAGCCCGCAGGCTCTTACGGGACAGGGGATGAACACTGAAGCTTTCTTT
clone_size: .; j_call: TRBJ1-1; v_call: TRBV27; d_call: TRBD1; cdr3_aa: CASGSRGHTEAFF; cdr3_nt: TGTGCCTCCGGAAGCAGGGGGCACACTGAAGCTTTCTTT
clone_size: .; j_call: TRBJ2-1; v_call: TRBV29-1; d_call: .; cdr3_aa: CSVEARDRGSYNEQFF; cdr3_nt: TGCAGCGTTGAAGCCAGAGATCGGGGCTCCTACAATGAGCAGTTCTTC
clone_size: once; j_call: TRBJ2-3; v_call: TRBV4-1; d_call: .; cdr3_aa: CASSPLRGSTDTQYF; cdr3_nt: TGCGCCAGCAGCCCCCTCAGGGGTAGCACAGATACGCAGTATTTT
clone_size: .; j_call: TRBJ1-2; v_call: TRBV5-5; d_call: .; cdr3_aa: CASSVGGKDYGYTF; cdr3_nt: TGTGCCAGCAGCGTCGGGGGAAAGGACTATGGCTACACCTTC
clone_size: .; j_call: TRBJ2-7; v_call: TRBV6-5; d_call: .; cdr3_aa: CASSRGPYEQYF; cdr3_nt: TGTGCCAGCAGCCGGGGACCCTACGAGCAGTACTTC
clone_size: .; j_call: TRBJ1-6; v_call: TRBV15; d_call: .; cdr3_aa: CATSRVGAAGSPLHF; cdr3_nt: TGTGCCACCAGCAGAGTTGGGGCAGCGGGTTCACCCCTCCACTTT
clone_size: .; j_call: TRBJ2-3; v_call: TRBV7-9; d_call: .; cdr3_aa: CASSFMLGGATDTQYF; cdr3_nt: TGTGCCAGCAGCTTCATGCTAGGTGGGGCCACAGATACGCAGTATTTT
clone_size: .; j_call: TRBJ1-5; v_call: TRBV20-1; d_call: .; cdr3_aa: CSASIGSSNVQPQHF; cdr3_nt: TGCAGTGCTAGTATCGGGTCATCGAATGTTCAGCCCCAGCATTTT
clone_size: .; j_call: TRBJ2-3; v_call: TRBV5-6; d_call: .; cdr3_aa: CASSLVASADTQYF; cdr3_nt: TGTGCCAGCAGCTTGGTAGCTAGCGCAGATACGCAGTATTTT
clone_size: once; j_call: TRBJ2-7; v_call: TRBV7-6; d_call: .; cdr3_aa: CASSLERGLSYEQYF; cdr3_nt: TGTGCCAGCAGCTTAGAGCGTGGCCTATCCTACGAGCAGTACTTC
clone_size: .; j_call: TRBJ1-4; v_call: TRBV28; d_call: .; cdr3_aa: CASTRQAVKELFF; cdr3_nt: TGTGCCAGCACGCGACAGGCGGTGAAGGAACTGTTTTTT
clone_size: .; j_call: TRBJ2-1; v_call: TRBV27; d_call: .; cdr3_aa: CASSPRWAGNINEQFF; cdr3_nt: TGTGCCAGCAGCCCTAGGTGGGCGGGAAATATCAATGAGCAGTTCTTC
clone_size: .; j_call: TRBJ2-3; v_call: TRBV7-9; d_call: .; cdr3_aa: CASRGPGSTDTQYF; cdr3_nt: TGTGCCAGCAGGGGACCGGGTAGCACAGATACGCAGTATTTT
clone_size: .; j_call: TRBJ2-5; v_call: TRBV7-2; d_call: .; cdr3_aa: CASSFGRGHETQYF; cdr3_nt: TGTGCCAGCAGCTTTGGCAGGGGACACGAGACCCAGTACTTC
clone_size: .; j_call: TRBJ2-3; v_call: TRBV24-1; d_call: TRBD2; cdr3_aa: CATSVSAAVAGESLDTQYF; cdr3_nt: TGTGCCACCAGTGTTTCCGCTGCTGTAGCGGGAGAGTCCCTAGATACGCAGTATTTT
clone_size: .; j_call: TRBJ2-1; v_call: TRBV6-2/TRBV6-3; d_call: TRBD2; cdr3_aa: CASSYPGLATYNEQFF; cdr3_nt: TGTGCCAGCAGTTACCCGGGACTAGCAACCTACAATGAGCAGTTCTTC
clone_size: .; j_call: TRBJ1-2; v_call: TRBV18; d_call: .; cdr3_aa: CASSPRQIYGYTF; cdr3_nt: TGTGCCAGCTCCCCACGGCAGATATATGGCTACACCTTC
clone_size: .; j_call: TRBJ1-1; v_call: TRBV28; d_call: .; cdr3_aa: CASTLTVGLKNTEAFF; cdr3_nt: TGTGCCAGCACTTTAACCGTGGGACTCAAGAACACTGAAGCTTTCTTT
clone_size: .; j_call: TRBJ1-3; v_call: TRBV7-6; d_call: .; cdr3_aa: CASSLVTGRSHGNTIYF; cdr3_nt: TGTGCCAGCAGCTTAGTAACAGGGCGGTCGCATGGAAACACCATATATTTT
clone_size: .; j_call: TRBJ2-2; v_call: TRBV18; d_call: TRBD1; cdr3_aa: CASTLNKKTGANTGELFF; cdr3_nt: TGTGCCAGCACCCTGAACAAAAAGACAGGGGCGAACACCGGGGAGCTGTTTTTT
clone_size: .; j_call: TRBJ2-5; v_call: TRBV5-5; d_call: TRBD1; cdr3_aa: CASSLGQGYQETQYF; cdr3_nt: TGTGCCAGCAGCTTGGGACAGGGGTACCAAGAGACCCAGTACTTC
clone_size: .; j_call: TRBJ2-7; v_call: TRBV9; d_call: TRBD1; cdr3_aa: CASSPTGQGGEQYF; cdr3_nt: TGTGCCAGCAGCCCTACGGGACAGGGAGGCGAGCAGTACTTC
clone_size: .; j_call: TRBJ1-1; v_call: TRBV10-3; d_call: .; cdr3_aa: CAITQLTNTEAFF; cdr3_nt: TGTGCCATCACACAGCTAACGAACACTGAAGCTTTCTTT
clone_size: .; j_call: TRBJ1-5; v_call: TRBV5-5; d_call: TRBD1; cdr3_aa: CASSLRPGTGGNQPQHF; cdr3_nt: TGTGCCAGCAGCTTGAGACCCGGGACAGGGGGCAATCAGCCCCAGCATTTT
clone_size: .; j_call: TRBJ2-5; v_call: TRBV5-1; d_call: TRBD1; cdr3_aa: CASSGTGEEETQYF; cdr3_nt: TGCGCCAGCAGCGGAACAGGGGAAGAAGAGACCCAGTACTTC
clone_size: .; j_call: TRBJ1-6; v_call: TRBV14; d_call: TRBD1; cdr3_aa: CASSQEDRVFRHSPLHF; cdr3_nt: TGTGCCAGCAGCCAAGAAGACAGGGTGTTCAGGCATTCACCCCTCCACTTT
clone_size: .; j_call: TRBJ2-7; v_call: TRBV4-3; d_call: TRBD1; cdr3_aa: CASSQDNRGVLSYEQYF; cdr3_nt: TGCGCCAGCAGCCAAGATAACAGGGGAGTCCTCTCCTACGAGCAGTACTTC
clone_size: .; j_call: TRBJ2-3; v_call: TRBV7-9; d_call: .; cdr3_aa: CASSSGTTFTDTQYF; cdr3_nt: TGTGCCAGCAGCTCTGGGACAACCTTCACAGATACGCAGTATTTT
clone_size: .; j_call: TRBJ2-6; v_call: TRBV28; d_call: .; cdr3_aa: CARWRGANVLTF; cdr3_nt: TGTGCCAGGTGGCGTGGGGCCAACGTCCTGACTTTC
clone_size: .; j_call: TRBJ2-2; v_call: TRBV19; d_call: TRBD2; cdr3_aa: CASRGLAGGPKNTGELFF; cdr3_nt: TGTGCCAGCCGCGGACTAGCGGGAGGGCCGAAGAACACCGGGGAGCTGTTTTTT
clone_size: .; j_call: TRBJ2-1; v_call: TRBV29-1; d_call: TRBD2; cdr3_aa: CSVDQTLAGAPNEQFF; cdr3_nt: TGCAGCGTTGACCAAACGCTAGCGGGAGCACCCAATGAGCAGTTCTTC